These 2 T cell receptor beta chains originate from one sample sequenced in a study of follicular helper T cells after annual influenza vaccination. Only in-frame clones appear in the TCRdb table, and some are missing; sequencing was by immunoSEQ multiplex PCR. This table has approximately 1,100 clones, around 77% appearing once. Time point described: 2014-2015 season, pre-vaccination. The source was CXCR5+ CD38+ circulating T follicular helper cells from blood, collected on the day of influenza vaccination. Specified subset: circulating Tfh, non-naive CD4+CXCR5+PD-1+ (ICOS+CD38+ or ICOS-CD38-). These receptors originate from an adult who received the influenza vaccine.

With regard to this clone: Distinct nucleotide sequences in the sample also encode this CDR3. V is TRBV7-9 and J is TRBJ2-1; 7 bases are a match to TRBD1. The CDR3 is 15 amino acids. V trimming: 5 bases; J trimming: 4 bases; junction bases outside the gene matches: 8. The V gene's germline CDR1 is SEHNR and CDR2 FQNEAQ (reference sequence). The CDR3 DNA is TGTGCCAGCAGCCCCCGTGGGACAGTATACAATGAGCAGTTCTTC. This translates into CASSPRGTVYNEQFF.

This chain joins TRBV5-1 and TRBJ1-3; D uncertain. CDR1 and CDR2 from the germline V gene are SGHRS and YFSETQ. The germline V and J ends were trimmed by 4 bases and 0 bases, with 11 bases remaining between them. The CDR3 runs 15 residues. CDR3 amino acids: CASSPRWASGNTIYF. For the CDR3, the DNA is TGCGCCAGCAGCCCCCGCTGGGCCTCTGGAAACACCATATATTTT.